Listed below are T cell receptor beta chains from one sample, sequenced in a study of beta chain features in type 1 diabetes. Method: immunoSEQ multiplex PCR; TCRdb's copy keeps in-frame clones and lacks some. The sample lists 680,000 or so clones; under 15% were seen once. Sequenced: naive CD4+ T cells from blood. The receptors come from a man between 18 and 29 years old with type 1 diabetes. Each CDR3 is given with its conserved first and last residue. The D gene is left open where the match is weak. A clone size is listed for some rows: how often the clone was seen (once, few, many), or a class if it is expanded.

>-|TRBJ2-5|TRBV7-9|-
CASSLDGAVLQETQYF
TGTGCCAGCAGCTTAGACGGGGCAGTACTCCAAGAGACCCAGTACTTC
>-|TRBJ1-1|TRBV28|-
CASRGVMNTEAFF
TGTGCCAGCAGAGGAGTAATGAACACTGAAGCTTTCTTT
>few|TRBJ2-2|TRBV19|-
CASSIGSANTGELFF
TGTGCCAGTAGTATCGGCAGCGCGAACACCGGGGAGCTGTTTTTT
>-|TRBJ1-4|TRBV6-1|-
CASSAMATNEKLFF
TGTGCCAGCAGTGCCATGGCAACTAATGAAAAACTGTTTTTT
>few|TRBJ2-3|TRBV25-1|TRBD1
CASSASRQGTDTQYF
TGTGCCAGCAGTGCGTCCCGACAGGGAACAGATACGCAGTATTTT
>few|TRBJ1-4|TRBV6-5|-
CASSYRTGEKLFF
TGTGCCAGCAGTTACAGAACTGGGGAAAAACTGTTTTTT
>-|TRBJ2-3|TRBV4-1|TRBD1
CASSWTGAPASTDTQYF
TGCGCCAGCAGCTGGACAGGGGCCCCGGCCTCGACAGATACGCAGTATTTT
>-|TRBJ2-3|TRBV6-1|-
CASSGAGPTDTQYF
TGTGCCAGCAGCGGGGCAGGGCCGACAGATACGCAGTATTTT
>few|TRBJ1-1|TRBV29-1|-
CSVRGVTEAFF
TGCAGCGTTAGAGGCGTTACTGAAGCTTTCTTT
>few|TRBJ1-1|TRBV4-1|TRBD1
CASSQDRDSEMNTEAFF
TGCGCCAGCAGCCAAGATAGGGACAGCGAAATGAACACTGAAGCTTTCTTT
>-|TRBJ1-2|TRBV30|-
CAWMGLSNYGYTF
TGTGCCTGGATGGGGCTTTCTAACTATGGCTACACCTTC
>few|TRBJ2-6|TRBV18|-
CASSPNSWTSGANVLTF
TGTGCCAGCTCACCGAATTCATGGACCTCTGGGGCCAACGTCCTGACTTTC
>-|TRBJ1-1|TRBV5-1|-
CASSLAGASTEAFF
TGCGCCAGCAGCTTGGCAGGGGCAAGCACTGAAGCTTTCTTT
>few|TRBJ1-1|TRBV7-6|-
CASSLYIGMNTEAFF
TGTGCCAGCAGCTTATACATCGGAATGAACACTGAAGCTTTCTTT
>-|TRBJ2-7|TRBV9|-
CASSVYEGAYEQYF
TGTGCCAGCAGCGTTTACGAAGGGGCGTACGAGCAGTACTTC